The present T cell receptor (beta chain) was sequenced within a study of cytomegalovirus exposure and HLA in healthy donors. Findings and caveats of the study: According to an earlier analysis, most TCR beta V segments yielded productive rearrangements about 87% or about 30% of the time. Researchers counted approximately 160 TCR beta chains as cytomegalovirus-associated. As a later analysis revealed, most CMV-associated TCR beta chains appeared HLA-restricted.

The CDR3 extends over 14 amino acids. Trimming at V came to 8 bases and at J to 4 bases, leaving 9 bases not matched to a gene. Germline-derived CDR1 and CDR2 are LNHDA and SQIVND (reference sequence). Although they were nominally healthy when sampled, donors likely had unrecorded immune exposures. Turning to this clone: Its antigen is not known.

PCR employed 60 Vbeta and 13 Jbeta primers. Generated by immunoSEQ multiplex PCR, the TCRdb table keeps only in-frame clones and is missing some. This table holds about 92,000 clones, roughly 80% found once. The V and J genes are TRBV19 and TRBJ2-7; 9 bases are a match to TRBD2. The TCR sequence derives from a girl aged 2 to 9 in good health and CMV-seropositive. Specimen: PBMCs. The CDR3 region is CASGTSREPYEQYF. The CDR3 bases are TGTGCCAGTGGGACTAGCCGAGAGCCTTACGAGCAGTACTTC.